These 9 T cell receptor beta chains came from one sample sequenced in a study of T cells in lung cancer brain metastases. Repertoires were generated with immunoSEQ multiplex PCR, while TCRdb's copy carries only in-frame clones and drops some. In the table there are thousands of clones, more than 70% of which are singletons. Sequencing was performed on tumor tissue from the primary lung tumor. The source of these receptors is a woman aged 45-60 years with non-small cell lung cancer.

This chain links TRBV29-1 with TRBJ2-1; 11 positions match TRBD2. The CDR3 runs to 14 residues. Germline loops: CDR1 SQVTM, CDR2 ANQGSEA. Germline trimming cut 7 bases from V and 6 bases from J; bases unmatched to any gene: 8. The CDR3 region is CSADSGRVVNEQFF. CDR3 DNA sequence: TGCAGCGCAGATAGCGGGAGGGTAGTCAATGAGCAGTTCTTC.

The chain uses TRBV5-6 and TRBJ1-1; D remains unclear. Trimming shortened V by 2 bases and J by 2 bases, and 1 base separated the two germline ends. Germline V lookup: CDR1 SGHDT, CDR2 YYEEEE. The CDR3 extends over 11 amino acids. The CDR3 here is CASSFNTEAFF. For the CDR3, the DNA is TGTGCCAGCAGCTTCAACACTGAAGCTTTCTTT.

The chain has TRBV9 and TRBJ1-2; maybe TRBD1 (6 bases). The V gene lost 4 bases and the J gene lost 4 bases, with 14 bases spanning the gap. Per the germline V gene, CDR1 is SGDLS and CDR2 is YYNGEE. This CDR3 spans 14 amino acids. CDR3 in DNA: TGTGCCAGCAGCACAGAGGTAGGGGGCTATGGCTACACCTTC. Translating it yields CASSTEVGGYGYTF.

V gene TRBV29-1 combines with J gene TRBJ2-1; D is possibly TRBD1 (6 bases). This CDR3 has 14 residues. Trimming took off 7 bases at V and 9 bases at J, with 22 bases between the two ends. Looked up from germline, CDR1 is SQVTM and CDR2 is ANQGSEA. Here the CDR3 DNA reads TGCAGCGCCACCACGGACAGAACACGGGGTGAGCAGTTCTTC. Encoded protein: CSATTDRTRGEQFF.

The chain employs TRBV29-1 and TRBJ1-5, with TRBD1 as a possible D gene (5 bases). CDR1 is SQVTM, CDR2 ANQGSEA, per germline. V lost 6 bases and J lost 1, with 16 bases in between. The CDR3 has 15 amino acids. The CDR3 spells CSVGGGGGSNQPQHF. Written as DNA, the CDR3 is TGCAGCGTGGGCGGCGGGGGGGGAAGCAATCAGCCCCAGCATTTT.

This rearrangement joins TRBV6-1 to TRBJ2-1; D tentatively fits TRBD1 or TRBD2 (6 bases each). The V gene lost 6 bases and the J gene lost 4 bases, with 10 bases spanning the gap. This CDR3 is built from 13 residues. CDR1 is MNHNS and CDR2 is SASEGT in the germline V gene. CDR3 loop: CASRWGAYNEQFF. The CDR3 DNA reads TGTGCCAGCAGGTGGGGGGCGTACAATGAGCAGTTCTTC.

In DNA, the CDR3 is TGTGCCAGCAGCTTGGTAGCCCCTACTAGCGGGAGGATGTCAGATACGCAGTATTTT. This gives the protein CASSLVAPTSGRMSDTQYF. The chain links TRBV5-5 to TRBJ2-3, with 12 bases identical to TRBD2. V lost 0 bases, J lost 4 bases, and 12 bases stayed unmatched. CDR1 SGHKS and CDR2 YYEKEE come from the germline V gene (reference sequence). This CDR3 is built from 19 residues.

V is TRBV4-2 and J is TRBJ2-2; 9 bases are a match to TRBD1. Trimming at V came to 1 base and at J to 3 bases, leaving 0 bases not matched to a gene. The CDR3 is 15 amino acids. CDR1 LGHNA and CDR2 YNFKEQ come from the germline V gene. This CDR3 reads CASSQGTGDTGELFF. The DNA of the CDR3 is TGTGCCAGCAGCCAAGGGACAGGGGACACCGGGGAGCTGTTTTTT.

The chain uses TRBV19 and TRBJ2-3; D possibly corresponds to TRBD2 (5 bases). Trimming took 1 base from V and 6 from J, leaving 14 bases between them. The CDR3 consists of 15 residues. CDR1 is LNHDA and CDR2 is SQIVND in the germline V gene (reference sequence). This CDR3 reads CASSIVPGLRDTQYF. The CDR3 coding sequence is TGTGCCAGTAGTATAGTACCGGGATTGAGGGATACGCAGTATTTT.